Each of the 10 T cell receptor beta chains below was sequenced from the same sample in a study of blood T cell repertoires in COVID-19. Profiled with immunoSEQ multiplex PCR; TCRdb holds only in-frame clones, not every one. The sample holds 200,000 to 300,000 clones, less than 90% seen once. The sample comprised peripheral blood. The receptor set was obtained from a man younger than 45 with active or convalescent COVID-19.

V gene TRBV7-8 combines with J gene TRBJ1-6, with 10 bases matching TRBD1. J gave up 3 bases and V 6 bases, and 8 bases lay outside the gene matches. CDR1 and CDR2 from the germline V gene are SGHVS and FQNEAQ. This CDR3 is built from 17 residues. Here the CDR3 reads CASRPGDRGHYNSPLHF. The CDR3 DNA follows: TGTGCCAGCAGACCCGGGGACAGGGGTCACTATAATTCACCCCTCCACTTT.

The CDR3 loop is CAWSQDRMNTEAFF. CDR3 coding DNA: TGTGCCTGGAGTCAGGACAGAATGAACACTGAAGCTTTCTTT. This chain links TRBV30 with TRBJ1-1, with a weak D call TRBD1 (6 bases). Deletions cut 2 bases from V and 0 bases from J, with 10 bases between. The CDR3 is 14 residues long. Looked up from germline, CDR1 is GTSNPN and CDR2 is SVGIG (reference sequence).

The genes are TRBV2 and TRBJ1-6; no firm D call. Per germline, CDR1 SNHLY and CDR2 FYNNEI. This CDR3 is built from 15 residues. V lost 10 bases to trimming and J lost 3 bases, with 16 bases between them. The chain's CDR3 is CATASGIFYNSPLHF. CDR3 nucleotide sequence: TGTGCCACCGCGAGCGGGATTTTCTATAATTCACCCCTCCACTTT.

The chain links TRBV5-1 to TRBJ2-1; the match to TRBD2 covers 8 bases. V lost 1 base to trimming and J lost 8 bases; unmatched junction nucleotides: 8. The CDR3 extends over 15 amino acids. Germline-derived CDR1 and CDR2 are SGHRS and YFSETQ. The CDR3 loop reads CASSLSGGASDEQFF. In nucleotides, the CDR3 is TGCGCCAGCAGCTTGTCCGGGGGGGCGTCGGATGAGCAGTTCTTC.

The V and J genes are TRBV5-4 and TRBJ1-3, with D possibly matching TRBD1 (6 bases). Looked up from germline, CDR1 is SGHNT and CDR2 is YYREEE (reference sequence). The CDR3 runs 14 residues. Trimming took 3 bases from V and 2 from J, leaving 9 bases between them. The CDR3 loop is CASSSPGAGNTIYF. Here the CDR3 DNA reads TGTGCCAGCAGCTCCCCAGGGGCTGGAAACACCATATATTTT.

The chain recombines TRBV15 with TRBJ2-6; D may be TRBD1 (6 bases). V lost 3 bases, J lost 0 bases, and 15 bases lay in between. This CDR3 is built from 18 residues. Germline V CDR1 and CDR2: LNHNV, YYDKDF (reference sequence). The CDR3 reads CATSRGPTGNSGANVLTF. CDR3 DNA sequence: TGTGCCACCAGCAGGGGTCCGACAGGCAACTCTGGGGCCAACGTCCTGACTTTC.

This sequence joins TRBV2 and TRBJ1-3, with 7 nucleotides matching TRBD1. From germline, CDR1 is SNHLY and CDR2 FYNNEI. The CDR3 has 19 amino acids. The V gene end was trimmed by 7 bases and the J gene end by 0 bases; junction bases not matched to a gene: 18. CDR3 in DNA: TGTGCCAGCAAAGCCCAACGACAGGGTTCGAGTAGCTCTGGAAACACCATATATTTT. Translation gives CASKAQRQGSSSSGNTIYF.

This clone was recorded once. The chain links TRBV3-1 (or the pseudogene TRBV3-2) to TRBJ2-7, with D maybe TRBD1 (5 bases). The V and J ends lost 2 bases and 5 bases respectively, with 16 bases between them. Per germline, CDR1 LGHDT and CDR2 YNNKEL (reference sequence). The CDR3 sequence is 15 residues long. The CDR3 here is CASSQSSGNPHEQYF. The CDR3 DNA reads as TGTGCCAGCAGCCAATCGTCAGGGAATCCCCACGAGCAGTACTTC.

V gene TRBV6-5 combines with J gene TRBJ2-1; D remains unclear. The CDR3 has 13 amino acids. From germline, CDR1 is MNHEY and CDR2 SVGAGI. Trimming shortened V by 7 bases and J by 0 bases, and 7 bases separated the two germline ends. The DNA of the CDR3 is TGTGCCAGCATAAGCTACTCCTACAATGAGCAGTTCTTC. This translates into CASISYSYNEQFF.

V is TRBV29-1 and J is TRBJ2-7; weak D call: TRBD2 (6 bases). This CDR3 is built from 12 residues. V was trimmed by 4 bases and J by 3 bases, leaving 10 bases between them. Germline V CDR1 and CDR2: SQVTM, ANQGSEA. CDR3 sequence (DNA): TGCAGCGTTGCGGCGGGGTACTACGAGCAGTACTTC. Translated, it gives CSVAAGYYEQYF.